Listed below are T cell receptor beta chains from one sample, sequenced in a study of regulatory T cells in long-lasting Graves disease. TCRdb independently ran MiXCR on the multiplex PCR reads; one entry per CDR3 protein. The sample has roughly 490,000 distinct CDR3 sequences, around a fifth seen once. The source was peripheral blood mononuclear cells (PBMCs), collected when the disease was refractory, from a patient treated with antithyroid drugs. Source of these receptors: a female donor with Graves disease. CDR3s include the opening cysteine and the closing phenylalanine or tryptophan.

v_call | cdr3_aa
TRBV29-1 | CSARTGFSYEQYF
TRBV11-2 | CASGVLGVNYGYTF
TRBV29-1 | CSVVVGINGYTF
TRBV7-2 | CASSLALEQYF
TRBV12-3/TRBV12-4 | CASRTSGTNHYGYTF
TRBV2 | CASKQGTIYEQYF
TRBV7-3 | CASRPLAGTGELFF
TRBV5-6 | CASSLGRVETQYF
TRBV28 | CASSSAGGRQPQHF
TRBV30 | CAWSVPGGVNTEAFF
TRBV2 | CASSPRGRLARVDTQYF
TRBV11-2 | CASSLEAPGGLSRETQYF
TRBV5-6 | CASSYGTLQETQYF
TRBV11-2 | CASRLAGGNTGELFF
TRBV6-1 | CASSGSGELFF